The clone carrying this T cell receptor (beta chain) has a count of ten or more. Antigen specificity is unknown. A read error may produce the germline difference seen at one junction end. The V gene's germline CDR1 is WNHNN and CDR2 SYGVQD (reference sequence). The CDR3 runs 12 residues. The data belong to a study of CD8+CD57+ T cells in acquired aplastic anemia. Overall study: When averaged, DNA from sorted CD4+ and CD8+ cells came to 3.2 ug. CD4+ cell libraries from healthy donors averaged approximately 10 million reads. General study findings and limits: In common between the patients and the controls were around 29 CD8+ CDR3 sequences. Between the patient and control groups, CD8+ Simpson's diversity did not differ significantly.

Genomic DNA, serving as template, underwent TCR beta VDJ and CDR3 profiling. TCRdb reprocessed the reads via MiXCR and lists one record per CDR3 protein. The data hold a few hundred thousand distinct CDR3 sequences, with 65% to 80% observed a single time. This receptor was taken from a human donor in good health, serving as a control. The chain is built from TRBV10-1 and TRBJ2-7, with 7 positions matching TRBD1. Sequenced input: sorted CD4+, CD8+, or CD8+CD57+ T cells (not recorded which) from PBMCs. The CDR3, as DNA: TGCGCCAGCGGTGACAGGGCCTACGAGCAGTACTTC. Protein sequence: CASGDRAYEQYF.